This TCR beta chain was observed in a study of Ad26.COV2.S vaccination and SARS-CoV-2 variants. Study-level points and caveats: Participants given vaccine showed non-spike TCR breadth similar to that of placebo recipients.

The V gene's germline CDR1 is MRHNA and CDR2 SNTAGT. Trimming took 6 bases from V and 6 from J; bases not matched to a gene: 5. CDR3 length: 16 amino acids. Concerning this clone itself: As yet, its antigen is unknown.

Treatment: around 19 received Ad26.COV2.S at low or high dose, single or two shots; 5 received placebo; per-sample allocation not given. All samples were drawn on day 63, counting from the first vaccine or placebo injection. Vaccination employed an Ad26 vector expressing the Wuhan-strain SARS-CoV-2 spike. This table comes from immunoSEQ multiplex PCR, and its TCRdb copy is limited to in-frame clones, with some not included. The repertoire includes 350,000 to 400,000 clones, 70% to 90% of them detected once, and 3.5% sits in the top ten. This sequence joins TRBV6-4 and TRBJ2-2; TRBD2 aligns across 15 bases. This sequence was found in a person aged 18-60 years who received the Ad26.COV2.S COVID-19 vaccine or a placebo. The sequences come from peripheral blood, collected in a trial of Ad26.COV2.S vaccine versus placebo. Written as DNA, the CDR3 is TGTGCCAGCAGCAGGACTAGCGGGGGGGCCGCCGGGGAGCTGTTTTTT. This translates into CASSRTSGGAAGELFF.